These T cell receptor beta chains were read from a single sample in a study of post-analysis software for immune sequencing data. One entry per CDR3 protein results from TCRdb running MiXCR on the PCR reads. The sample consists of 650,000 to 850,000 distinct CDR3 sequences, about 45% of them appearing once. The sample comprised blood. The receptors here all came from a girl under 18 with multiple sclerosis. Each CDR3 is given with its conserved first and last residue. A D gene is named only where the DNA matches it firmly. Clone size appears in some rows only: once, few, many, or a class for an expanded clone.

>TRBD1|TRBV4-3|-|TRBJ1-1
TGCGCCAGCAGCCAAGAGGGGACAGGTGTCATGAACACTGAAGCTTTCTTT
CASSQEGTGVMNTEAFF
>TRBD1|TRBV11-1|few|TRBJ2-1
TGTGCCAGCAGCTTAGTCGCCGGGACAGCAAAATACAATGAGCAGTTCTTC
CASSLVAGTAKYNEQFF
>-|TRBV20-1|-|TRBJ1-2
TGCAGTGCTAGTGGCGGGGGACTCTATGGCTACACCTTC
CSASGGGLYGYTF
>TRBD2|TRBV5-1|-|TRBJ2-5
TGCGCCAGCCGCCTCCTGGGAGGGTACACGGAGACCCAGTACTTC
CASRLLGGYTETQYF
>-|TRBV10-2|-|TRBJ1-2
TGCGCCAGCAGTAGGTCGGACAACTATGGCTACACCTTC
CASSRSDNYGYTF
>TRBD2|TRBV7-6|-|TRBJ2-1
TGTGCCAGCAGCCCAGGACTAGCGGGAGTTCTCTACAATGAGCAGTTCTTC
CASSPGLAGVLYNEQFF
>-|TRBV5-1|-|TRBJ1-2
TGCGCCAGCAGCTTGGAGACCCCCCAGGGCGGCTACACCTTC
CASSLETPQGGYTF
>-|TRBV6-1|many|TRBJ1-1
TGTGCCAGCACCCGTGCCTACAAGTTGAACACTGAAGCTTTCTTT
CASTRAYKLNTEAFF
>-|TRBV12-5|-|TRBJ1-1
TGTGCTAGTGGTTTGGCCTCCTCCCCTGACACTGAAGCTTTCTTT
CASGLASSPDTEAFF
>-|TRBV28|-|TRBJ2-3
TGTGCCAGCAGCTGGGAGAGCAGGGTGGATACGCAGTATTTT
CASSWESRVDTQYF
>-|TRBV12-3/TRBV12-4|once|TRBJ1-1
TGTGCCAGCAGTTCTGGGGGGGCGAAAGCTTTCTTT
CASSSGGAKAFF